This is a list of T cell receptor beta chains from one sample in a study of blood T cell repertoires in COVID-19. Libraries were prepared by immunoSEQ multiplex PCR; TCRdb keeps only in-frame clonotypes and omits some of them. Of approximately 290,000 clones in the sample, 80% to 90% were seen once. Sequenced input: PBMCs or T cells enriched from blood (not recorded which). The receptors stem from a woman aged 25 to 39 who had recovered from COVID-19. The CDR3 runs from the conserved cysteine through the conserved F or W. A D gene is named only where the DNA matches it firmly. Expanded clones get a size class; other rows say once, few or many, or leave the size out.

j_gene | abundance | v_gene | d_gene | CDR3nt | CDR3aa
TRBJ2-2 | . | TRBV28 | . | TGTGCCAGCAAGCGAAGTCCCGGGGAGCTGTTTTTT | CASKRSPGELFF
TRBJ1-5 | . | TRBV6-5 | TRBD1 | TGTGCCAGCGGGACGACAGGGGTAGGTCAGCCCCAGCATTTT | CASGTTGVGQPQHF
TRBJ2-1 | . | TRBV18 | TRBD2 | TGTGCCAGCTCATCCGCCGGGGGGGGTTACAATGAGCAGTTCTTC | CASSSAGGGYNEQFF
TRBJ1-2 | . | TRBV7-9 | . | TGTGCCAGCAGCTTAGATAGTATAGGGCGGACAGAATCGTTGCATGGCTACACCTTC | CASSLDSIGRTESLHGYTF
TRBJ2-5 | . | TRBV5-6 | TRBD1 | TGTGCCAGCAGCCTTTGGACAGGGCAAGAGACCCAGTACTTC | CASSLWTGQETQYF
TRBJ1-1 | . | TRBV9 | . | TGTGCCAGCAGCGTAGCTAGTGGAGTGAACACTGAAGCTTTCTTT | CASSVASGVNTEAFF
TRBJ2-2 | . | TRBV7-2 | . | TGTGCCAGCAGCTTAGAATTACTCGGTTACACCGGGGAGCTGTTTTTT | CASSLELLGYTGELFF
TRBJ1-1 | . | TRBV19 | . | TGTGCCAGTCATGGGTTGGGGGGCACTGAAGCTTTCTTT | CASHGLGGTEAFF
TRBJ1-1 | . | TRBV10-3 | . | TGTGCCATCAGTAGAGGCACTGAAGCTTTCTTT | CAISRGTEAFF
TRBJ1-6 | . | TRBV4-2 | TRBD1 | TGTGCCAGCAGCGTCCAAGGTCCGGGACAGGGAGGTTTCTATAATTCACCCCTCCACTTT | CASSVQGPGQGGFYNSPLHF
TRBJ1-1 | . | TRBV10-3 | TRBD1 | TGTGCCTCCAAAAGGGGGCCGAACACTGAAGCTTTCTTT | CASKRGPNTEAFF
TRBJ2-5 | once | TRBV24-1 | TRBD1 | TGTGCCACCAGCCACAGGGGGCAGGAGACCCAGTACTTC | CATSHRGQETQYF
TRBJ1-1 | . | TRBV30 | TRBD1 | TGTGCCTGGAGTGCAGGGGGCTCGAACACTGAAGCTTTCTTT | CAWSAGGSNTEAFF
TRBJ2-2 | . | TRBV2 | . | TGTGCCAGCAGTGAACTACAGGGTATGAACACCGGGGAGCTGTTTTTT | CASSELQGMNTGELFF
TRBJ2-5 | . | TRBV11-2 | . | TGTGCCAGCAGCCCCGACGTTTTTCCCCCAAACTACCAGTACTTC | CASSPDVFPPNYQYF
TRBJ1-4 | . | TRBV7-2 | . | TGTGCCAGCAGCTTAGGGCAGAAACTGTTTTTT | CASSLGQKLFF
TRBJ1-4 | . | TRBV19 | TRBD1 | TGTGCCAGTAGTACCGTCGGGACAGGGCATGAAAAACTGTTTTTT | CASSTVGTGHEKLFF